In this sample, the clone carrying this TCR beta chain turned up once. The antigen is unknown. The data derive from a study of cytomegalovirus exposure and HLA in healthy donors. Study results and caveats: Reports indicate that TCR beta sequences accurately predicted the HLA-A and HLA-B alleles of most subjects.

This CDR3 is 15 amino acids long. J was trimmed by 2 bases and V by 5 bases; bases with no gene match: 3. The V gene's germline CDR1 is SGHVS and CDR2 FQNEAQ. PCR amplification relied on 60 Vbeta primers (plus 13 Jbeta primers). Authors' data handling: In a later analysis, of roughly 73 million unique beta chains, approximately 10 million appeared in at least two donors. Generated by immunoSEQ multiplex PCR, the TCRdb table keeps only in-frame clones and is missing some. That table gives V, J and clone size, and the DNA gave D and trimming. The sample holds 200,000 to 250,000 clones, 82% seen once. This TCR was sampled from a woman aged 40-49 years in good health and CMV-seropositive. The chain uses TRBV7-8 and TRBJ1-4; TRBD1 matches at 9 bases. Specimen: PBMCs. The CDR3 loop reads CASSQDRGTNEKLFF. The DNA of the CDR3 is TGTGCCAGCAGCCAGGACAGGGGCACTAATGAAAAACTGTTTTTT.